These T cell receptor beta chains were read from a single sample in a study of CD8+ T cells in alopecia areata. The method was immunoSEQ multiplex PCR; TCRdb's version includes in-frame clones alone and lacks a portion of them. This table has 35,000 to 45,000 clones, roughly 92% appearing once. The input for sequencing was CD8+ T cells sorted from blood, taken at week 24, from a patient treated with tofacitinib. The receptors here all came from a human donor with alopecia areata. The CDR3 runs from the conserved cysteine through the conserved F or W. A D gene is named only where the DNA matches it firmly. Clone size is shown for a subset of rows, as once, few, many or a class of expanded clone.

V gene: TRBV7-2; D gene: -; J gene: TRBJ2-4; clone size: medium-sized; CDR3 length: 13; CDR3 DNA: TGTGCCAGCAGCTTGGTAACTCTGGACATTCAGTACTTC; CDR3 protein: CASSLVTLDIQYF
V gene: TRBV7-9; D gene: -; J gene: TRBJ1-1; clone size: once; CDR3 length: 14; CDR3 DNA: TGTGCCAGCAGCTTTGGACCTCTGAACACTGAAGCTTTCTTT; CDR3 protein: CASSFGPLNTEAFF
V gene: TRBV27; D gene: -; J gene: TRBJ2-3; clone size: -; CDR3 length: 17; CDR3 DNA: TGTGCCAGCAGTTTAGCCGGCCCTAGCGAGATCACAGATACGCAGTATTTT; CDR3 protein: CASSLAGPSEITDTQYF
V gene: TRBV11-2; D gene: -; J gene: TRBJ2-3; clone size: once; CDR3 length: 14; CDR3 DNA: TGTGCCAGCAGCTTAGAAGATTCTTCAGATACGCAGTATTTT; CDR3 protein: CASSLEDSSDTQYF
V gene: TRBV29-1; D gene: -; J gene: TRBJ2-5; clone size: -; CDR3 length: 14; CDR3 DNA: TGCAGCGTTGACCCGCAGGAAATCCAAGAGACCCAGTACTTC; CDR3 protein: CSVDPQEIQETQYF
V gene: TRBV27; D gene: -; J gene: TRBJ2-1; clone size: few; CDR3 length: 15; CDR3 DNA: TGTGCCAGCAGTTTAAGTCAGAACTCCTACAATGAGCAGTTCTTC; CDR3 protein: CASSLSQNSYNEQFF
V gene: TRBV28; D gene: -; J gene: TRBJ2-7; clone size: -; CDR3 length: 16; CDR3 DNA: TGTGCCAGCAGTTCACTCGGTCGACAGCCCTCCTACGAGCAGTACTTC; CDR3 protein: CASSSLGRQPSYEQYF
V gene: TRBV18; D gene: -; J gene: TRBJ2-7; clone size: -; CDR3 length: 15; CDR3 DNA: TGTGCCAGCTCACCAGTTAAAAACAGCCCCTACGAGCAGTACTTC; CDR3 protein: CASSPVKNSPYEQYF
V gene: TRBV6-6; D gene: -; J gene: TRBJ2-5; clone size: -; CDR3 length: 12; CDR3 DNA: TGTGCCAGCAGTCCCGCTGGGGAGACCCAGTACTTC; CDR3 protein: CASSPAGETQYF
V gene: TRBV11-2; D gene: -; J gene: TRBJ2-7; clone size: -; CDR3 length: 11; CDR3 DNA: TGTGCCATCCCAGGGTTTCGGGAGCAGTACTTC; CDR3 protein: CAIPGFREQYF
V gene: TRBV2; D gene: -; J gene: TRBJ2-5; clone size: once; CDR3 length: 14; CDR3 DNA: TGTGCCAGCAGTGAACCACGCCTCCAAGAGACCCAGTACTTC; CDR3 protein: CASSEPRLQETQYF
V gene: TRBV29-1; D gene: -; J gene: TRBJ2-3; clone size: few; CDR3 length: 14; CDR3 DNA: TGCAGCGCTGCCGACGGAGAAAGCACAGATACGCAGTATTTT; CDR3 protein: CSAADGESTDTQYF
V gene: TRBV7-2; D gene: -; J gene: TRBJ2-7; clone size: -; CDR3 length: 14; CDR3 DNA: TGTGCCAGCAGCTCACCGGGACTTTCCTACGAGCAGTACTTC; CDR3 protein: CASSSPGLSYEQYF
V gene: TRBV6-5; D gene: -; J gene: TRBJ2-7; clone size: -; CDR3 length: 14; CDR3 DNA: TGTGCCAGCACGGACCCGGTATCCAACTACGAGCAGTACTTC; CDR3 protein: CASTDPVSNYEQYF
V gene: TRBV27; D gene: -; J gene: TRBJ2-1; clone size: -; CDR3 length: 13; CDR3 DNA: TGTGCCAGCAGTTTATCGGGGAGAAATGAGCAGTTCTTC; CDR3 protein: CASSLSGRNEQFF
V gene: TRBV7-2; D gene: -; J gene: TRBJ2-7; clone size: -; CDR3 length: 12; CDR3 DNA: TGTGCCAGCAGCTACCAGGGTCACGAGCAGTACTTC; CDR3 protein: CASSYQGHEQYF
V gene: TRBV30; D gene: -; J gene: TRBJ2-1; clone size: -; CDR3 length: 14; CDR3 DNA: TGTGCCTGGGAGACTAGTCGGCTCTACAATGAGCAGTTCTTC; CDR3 protein: CAWETSRLYNEQFF
V gene: TRBV27; D gene: -; J gene: TRBJ2-7; clone size: once; CDR3 length: 14; CDR3 DNA: TGTGCCAGCAGTTTCAAGGGAAGTCCCTACGAGCAGTACTTC; CDR3 protein: CASSFKGSPYEQYF
V gene: TRBV12-5; D gene: TRBD1; J gene: TRBJ2-5; clone size: -; CDR3 length: 14; CDR3 DNA: TGTGCTAGTGGTCCCCAGGGGGCGTGGGAGACCCAGTACTTC; CDR3 protein: CASGPQGAWETQYF
V gene: TRBV15; D gene: -; J gene: TRBJ2-2; clone size: once; CDR3 length: 15; CDR3 DNA: TGTGCCACCAAGTGGACGGGAACGAACACCGGGGAGCTGTTTTTT; CDR3 protein: CATKWTGTNTGELFF
V gene: TRBV5-4; D gene: -; J gene: TRBJ2-7; clone size: once; CDR3 length: 15; CDR3 DNA: TGTGCCAGCAGCTTTGGCAGGGAAAGCTCCTACGAGCAGTACTTC; CDR3 protein: CASSFGRESSYEQYF
V gene: TRBV6-4; D gene: TRBD2; J gene: TRBJ2-1; clone size: once; CDR3 length: 15; CDR3 DNA: TGTGCCAGCAGTGACACGGGACTAGCAAGTCATGAGCAGTTCTTC; CDR3 protein: CASSDTGLASHEQFF
V gene: TRBV7-9; D gene: -; J gene: TRBJ2-5; clone size: -; CDR3 length: 13; CDR3 DNA: TGTGCCAGCAGCTTATACAACCAAGAGACCCAGTACTTC; CDR3 protein: CASSLYNQETQYF
V gene: TRBV19; D gene: -; J gene: TRBJ2-3; clone size: -; CDR3 length: 15; CDR3 DNA: TGTGCCAGTAGTACAGTTGTTACTAGCACAGATACGCAGTATTTT; CDR3 protein: CASSTVVTSTDTQYF
V gene: TRBV27; D gene: -; J gene: TRBJ2-1; clone size: -; CDR3 length: 11; CDR3 DNA: TGTGCCAGCAGTTTTGACCATGAGCAGTTCTTC; CDR3 protein: CASSFDHEQFF
V gene: TRBV28; D gene: -; J gene: TRBJ2-7; clone size: -; CDR3 length: 16; CDR3 DNA: TGTGCCAGCAGTCCCACTGTGGCTCTCACTAGCTACGAGCAGTACTTC; CDR3 protein: CASSPTVALTSYEQYF
V gene: TRBV27; D gene: TRBD2; J gene: TRBJ2-3; clone size: -; CDR3 length: 16; CDR3 DNA: TGTGCCAGCAGATTACATTCGGGACTAGCGGGAGATACGCAGTATTTT; CDR3 protein: CASRLHSGLAGDTQYF
V gene: TRBV19; D gene: TRBD1; J gene: TRBJ1-5; clone size: -; CDR3 length: 18; CDR3 DNA: TGTGCCAGTAGTACCCCGGGACAGTTCATTAATAGCAATCAGCCCCAGCATTTT; CDR3 protein: CASSTPGQFINSNQPQHF
V gene: TRBV7-2; D gene: TRBD2; J gene: TRBJ2-3; clone size: -; CDR3 length: 16; CDR3 DNA: TGTGCCAGCAGCTTAGGGGCTAGCGGACGCACAGATACGCAGTATTTT; CDR3 protein: CASSLGASGRTDTQYF
V gene: TRBV6-4; D gene: -; J gene: TRBJ2-2; clone size: -; CDR3 length: 16; CDR3 DNA: TGTGCCAGCAGTGCATCCTTAGCCAGAACCACCGGGGAGCTGTTTTTT; CDR3 protein: CASSASLARTTGELFF
V gene: TRBV28; D gene: TRBD1; J gene: TRBJ2-6; clone size: -; CDR3 length: 18; CDR3 DNA: TGTGCCAGCAGCTCTCTCATGGGACAGGAGTCTGGGGCCAACGTCCTGACTTTC; CDR3 protein: CASSSLMGQESGANVLTF
V gene: TRBV7-6; D gene: -; J gene: TRBJ2-7; clone size: -; CDR3 length: 14; CDR3 DNA: TGTGCCAGCAGCTTAAGTCCAGGGTACAACGAGCAGTACTTC; CDR3 protein: CASSLSPGYNEQYF
V gene: TRBV29-1; D gene: TRBD1; J gene: TRBJ2-2; clone size: -; CDR3 length: 14; CDR3 DNA: TGCAGCGTTGAAACCAGGGGGCGCGGCGGGGAGCTGTTTTTT; CDR3 protein: CSVETRGRGGELFF
V gene: TRBV7-9; D gene: -; J gene: TRBJ2-1; clone size: -; CDR3 length: 16; CDR3 DNA: TGTGCCAGCAGCTTCGAGCGGGTGGTGGCCTACAATGAGCAGTTCTTC; CDR3 protein: CASSFERVVAYNEQFF
V gene: TRBV7-9; D gene: -; J gene: TRBJ2-5; clone size: -; CDR3 length: 12; CDR3 DNA: TGTGCCAGCAGCTTAGGTTCCGAGACCCAGTACTTC; CDR3 protein: CASSLGSETQYF
V gene: TRBV5-6; D gene: -; J gene: TRBJ2-7; clone size: -; CDR3 length: 14; CDR3 DNA: TGTGCCAGCAGCTCGTACAGGGACTTCTACGAGCAGTACTTC; CDR3 protein: CASSSYRDFYEQYF
V gene: TRBV11-2; D gene: -; J gene: TRBJ1-1; clone size: -; CDR3 length: 17; CDR3 DNA: TGTGCCAGCAGCTTCGAACAAGTTTTTCATGGTGGCACTGAAGCTTTCTTT; CDR3 protein: CASSFEQVFHGGTEAFF
V gene: TRBV15; D gene: TRBD1; J gene: TRBJ1-2; clone size: -; CDR3 length: 13; CDR3 DNA: TGTGCCACCAGCCCAGGGGGCGCGGGTGGCTACACCTTC; CDR3 protein: CATSPGGAGGYTF
V gene: TRBV6-5; D gene: TRBD1; J gene: TRBJ2-1; clone size: -; CDR3 length: 15; CDR3 DNA: TGTGCCAGCAGTTACTCCAGGACAGGGGGAAATGAGCAGTTCTTC; CDR3 protein: CASSYSRTGGNEQFF
V gene: TRBV7-9; D gene: -; J gene: TRBJ2-7; clone size: -; CDR3 length: 14; CDR3 DNA: TGTGCCAGCAGCTTATTGGACGGGCCCTACGAGCAGTACTTC; CDR3 protein: CASSLLDGPYEQYF
V gene: TRBV5-6; D gene: -; J gene: TRBJ2-7; clone size: -; CDR3 length: 13; CDR3 DNA: TGTGCCAGCAGCTTGGTCAGCTCCTACGAGCAGTACTTC; CDR3 protein: CASSLVSSYEQYF
V gene: TRBV2; D gene: -; J gene: TRBJ2-7; clone size: -; CDR3 length: 13; CDR3 DNA: TGTGCCAGCATTCGGACAGTCCCCTACGAGCAGTACTTC; CDR3 protein: CASIRTVPYEQYF
V gene: TRBV28; D gene: TRBD2; J gene: TRBJ2-3; clone size: few; CDR3 length: 15; CDR3 DNA: TGTGCCAGCAGTGCTAGCGGGGGGGAGTCAGATACGCAGTATTTT; CDR3 protein: CASSASGGESDTQYF
V gene: TRBV28; D gene: TRBD2; J gene: TRBJ2-1; clone size: -; CDR3 length: 16; CDR3 DNA: TGTGCCAGCAGTTTCCCATCGCGGGGGGGGTACAATGAGCAGTTCTTC; CDR3 protein: CASSFPSRGGYNEQFF
V gene: TRBV4-3; D gene: -; J gene: TRBJ2-1; clone size: -; CDR3 length: 16; CDR3 DNA: TGCGCCAGCAGCCAAGAATCAGGGAACCCTGGGCATGAGCAGTTCTTC; CDR3 protein: CASSQESGNPGHEQFF
V gene: TRBV5-1; D gene: TRBD2; J gene: TRBJ2-3; clone size: -; CDR3 length: 16; CDR3 DNA: TGCGCCAGCAGTTCGACTAGCGGGGGGCCGGGGGATACGCAGTATTTT; CDR3 protein: CASSSTSGGPGDTQYF
V gene: TRBV5-1; D gene: -; J gene: TRBJ2-7; clone size: -; CDR3 length: 10; CDR3 DNA: TGCGCCAGCAGCTTTCCGGAGCAGTACTTC; CDR3 protein: CASSFPEQYF
V gene: TRBV6-1; D gene: -; J gene: TRBJ1-4; clone size: -; CDR3 length: 15; CDR3 DNA: TGTGCCAGCAGTGAATTAGACGGGACTAATGAAAAACTGTTTTTT; CDR3 protein: CASSELDGTNEKLFF
V gene: TRBV7-9; D gene: -; J gene: TRBJ2-1; clone size: -; CDR3 length: 13; CDR3 DNA: TGTGCCAGCAGCATAGGACAGTACAATGAGCAGTTCTTC; CDR3 protein: CASSIGQYNEQFF
V gene: TRBV7-6; D gene: -; J gene: TRBJ2-1; clone size: -; CDR3 length: 15; CDR3 DNA: TGTGCCAGCAGCCAGGACATTGCCAACTACAATGAGCAGTTCTTC; CDR3 protein: CASSQDIANYNEQFF
V gene: TRBV5-6; D gene: TRBD1; J gene: TRBJ1-1; clone size: -; CDR3 length: 18; CDR3 DNA: TGTGCCAGCAGCTTCTATCTCTCCGGGACAGGTTTGAACACTGAAGCTTTCTTT; CDR3 protein: CASSFYLSGTGLNTEAFF